This entry concerns a single T cell receptor beta chain. Germline assignment: CDR1 KGHDR and CDR2 SFDVKD. The CDR3 consists of 15 residues. Deletions cut 4 bases from V and 0 bases from J, with 12 bases between. The data were obtained in a study of blood T cell repertoires in COVID-19. Authors' processing steps: Amplification from reference gene primers served as the basis for estimated nucleated cell counts. Sequencing used immunoSEQ multiplex PCR; TCRdb keeps in-frame clones, though not all of them. From that table come the V and J calls and clone size; the DNA was used to work out D and trimming. Of 150,000 to 200,000 clones in the sample, 82% were seen once.

The receptor was isolated from a woman aged 30 to 39 with acute or convalescent COVID-19. The V gene is TRBV24-1, the J gene TRBJ2-7; TRBD1 might be the D (6 bases). Sequencing was performed on peripheral blood. The CDR3 spells CATSDSGEGSYEQYF. The CDR3 coding sequence is TGTGCCACCAGTGACTCAGGGGAAGGCTCCTACGAGCAGTACTTC.